This record looks at one T cell receptor (beta chain) sequence and its context. Antigen: not known. By way of CD45RO/CCR7/CD25/CD127/CD95/CD27, the CD4+ regulatory, stem cell-like memory, central memory and naive cells were sorted. This specimen comes from a study of beta chain features in type 1 diabetes. Across the whole study: Healthy donors and patients had similar age, gender and cell yields. General study findings and limits: Patients showed naive, central memory and Treg TCRB repertoires that appeared more similar than those of healthy donors. For type 1 diabetes patients, VDJ junctions showed fewer insertions and more deletions.

Sequencing targeted expressed TCRB transcripts, as all isolated RNA had been reverse transcribed. Repertoires were generated with immunoSEQ multiplex PCR, while TCRdb's copy carries only in-frame clones and drops some. The table has over 700,000 clones, roughly 15% seen once; the top ten hold 0.02% to 0.03%. The CDR3 is 18 amino acids. The rearrangement joins TRBV21-1 to TRBJ2-7; TRBD1 reflects the table's D call only, with no check against the DNA. TRBV21-1 is a documented pseudogene. Sequencing was carried out using naive CD4+ T cells from blood. The receptor was derived from a woman younger than 35 in good health. This CDR3 is CASSKFLRDRGLMGEQYF. CDR3 in DNA: TGTGCCAGCAGCAAATTTCTTCGGGACAGGGGGCTAATGGGCGAGCAGTACTTC.